The TCR beta chain under discussion was sequenced for a study of cytomegalovirus exposure and HLA in healthy donors. At the level of the study: About 80 million unique TCR sequences came from HLA-typed donors in an early release. Whole-study results and caveats: Rates of TCR association differed by HLA locus in a later analysis, with DRB1 highest and HLA-C lowest.

Nominal health characterized the donors when sampled, though unrecorded immune exposures were likely. The germline CDR1 and CDR2 sequences are MNHNS and SASEGT. Trimming removed 4 bases at V and 0 bases at J, with 7 bases between. This CDR3 is 14 amino acids long. A remark on this clone: Its antigen is not known.

Use of 60 Vbeta and 13 Jbeta primers characterized the PCR. Some clones are missing from TCRdb's copy, which holds only in-frame ones; the method was immunoSEQ multiplex PCR. The data contain approximately 160,000 clones, 68% of them singletons. The chain carries TRBV6-1 and TRBJ1-5; D is unclear. This TCR came from a man aged 50 to 60 in good health and CMV-seronegative. Input material: PBMCs. The DNA for the CDR3 is TGTGCCAGCAGTGTTGACTATAGCAATCAGCCCCAGCATTTT. This codes for CASSVDYSNQPQHF.